These 14 T cell receptor beta chains share one sample of origin, sequenced in a study of blood T cell repertoires in COVID-19. Some clones are missing from TCRdb's copy, which holds only in-frame ones; the method was immunoSEQ multiplex PCR. The data show around 200,000 clones, more than 75% seen once. Sample: peripheral blood. The receptor source for this set is a woman aged 80 or over with acute or convalescent COVID-19.

V is TRBV5-1 and J is TRBJ2-5; TRBD2 agrees at 12 bases. In germline, CDR1 is SGHRS, CDR2 YFSETQ. Trimming removed 3 bases from V and 1 base from J; junction bases left unmatched: 4. This CDR3 is built from 16 residues. The CDR3 nucleotides are TGCGCCAGCAGCTCCGGACTAGCGGGGTTCCAAGAGACCCAGTACTTC. Protein product: CASSSGLAGFQETQYF. Supplemented by reference TRBV5-1 and TRBJ2-5, the full variable domain reads KAGVTQTPRYLIKTRGQQVTLSCSPISGHRSVSWYQQTPGQGLQFLFEYFSETQRNKGNFPGRFSGRQFSNSRSEMNVSTLELGDSALYLCASSSGLAGFQETQYFGPGTRLLVL.

In the case of this clone: Other DNA sequences in this specimen translate into the identical CDR3. The chain is built from TRBV27 and TRBJ1-5; 8 bases match TRBD1. Per germline, CDR1 MNHEY and CDR2 SMNVEV (reference sequence). V lost 5 bases, J lost 6 bases, and 15 bases stayed unmatched. The CDR3 consists of 17 residues. The CDR3 DNA reads as TGTGCCAGCAGTGGGAATACGGGACAGGTACCGTCTCAGCCCCAGCATTTT. Its protein is CASSGNTGQVPSQPQHF.

The chain carries TRBV9 and TRBJ2-3; TRBD1 agrees at 7 bases. Trimming at V came to 0 bases and at J to 6 bases, leaving 13 bases not matched to a gene. This CDR3 contains 17 residues. Germline CDR1 and CDR2: SGDLS and YYNGEE. The CDR3 coding sequence is TGTGCCAGCAGCGTAGAGTCAGGGGGACGATTTTGGGATACGCAGTATTTT. Translating it yields CASSVESGGRFWDTQYF.

This chain links TRBV7-3 with TRBJ2-2; 8 nucleotides align to TRBD2. V was clipped by 2 bases and J by 4 bases; unmatched bases: 6. The CDR3 spans 16 residues. Looked up from germline, CDR1 is SGHTA and CDR2 is FQGTGA. The CDR3 loop is CASSLEGGRSTGELFF. The CDR3 DNA follows: TGTGCCAGCAGCTTAGAGGGCGGGAGGAGCACCGGGGAGCTGTTTTTT.

CDR3 nucleotide sequence: TGTGCCAGCAGTTACTTGGGCGGGTTCAAAAACATTCAGTACTTC. Translating gives CASSYLGGFKNIQYF. The chain uses TRBV6-5 and TRBJ2-4, with a weak D call TRBD2 (5 bases). CDR1 and CDR2 (germline): MNHEY, SVGAGI. The CDR3 is 15 amino acids. Trimming took 1 base from V and 3 from J, leaving 10 bases between them.

The chain combines TRBV7-2 with TRBJ2-2, with D unclear. The V end lost 3 bases, the J end lost 1 base, and 12 bases lay between the germline ends. The length of the CDR3 is 16 residues. Germline V gene lookup returns CDR1 SGHTA and CDR2 FQGNSA. The DNA for the CDR3 is TGTGCCAGCAGCTTTAACAGTCCCTTGAACACCGGGGAGCTGTTTTTT. Translating it yields CASSFNSPLNTGELFF.

This chain links TRBV6-5 with TRBJ1-2; possibly TRBD1 for D (6 bases). Germline CDR1 is MNHEY and CDR2 is SVGAGI. This CDR3 has 14 residues. V lost 6 bases and J 5 bases, leaving 16 bases between the germline ends. DNA for the CDR3: TGTGCCAGCAGCCCCCGTTGGACAGAGTATGGCTACACCTTC. It specifies CASSPRWTEYGYTF.

V gene TRBV2 combines with J gene TRBJ1-1; unclear D gene. The V gene lost 6 bases and the J gene lost 0 bases, with 17 bases spanning the gap. CDR3 size: 16 residues. CDR1 is SNHLY and CDR2 is FYNNEI in the germline V gene. The CDR3 protein is CASSEGPTRVNTEAFF. In DNA form, the CDR3 reads TGTGCCAGCAGCGAGGGTCCAACAAGGGTGAACACTGAAGCTTTCTTT.

The chain has TRBV4-1 and TRBJ1-1; no clear D. CDR3 length: 15 residues. The ends were cut back, 4 bases at V and 5 bases at J, with 17 bases in the middle. CDR1 and CDR2 from the germline V gene are MGHRA and YSYEKL. In DNA form, the CDR3 reads TGCGCCAGCAGCCCTCCTGAGGGAGTTGAGACTGAAGCTTTCTTT. This encodes CASSPPEGVETEAFF.

V is TRBV29-1 and J is TRBJ2-7, with D perhaps matching TRBD1 (6 bases). Between the trimmed V and J ends, which lost 7 bases and 0 bases, there was a span of 13 bases. Germline CDR1 reads SQVTM; CDR2 reads ANQGSEA. This CDR3 comprises 13 residues. The CDR3 DNA is TGCAGCGCTATAAGGGGGAGCTCCTACGAGCAGTACTTC. Encoded protein: CSAIRGSSYEQYF.

The chain employs TRBV5-8 and TRBJ2-1; D may be TRBD2 (6 bases). V gave up 2 bases and J gave up 1 base, with 16 bases separating them. This CDR3 comprises 17 residues. Germline CDR1 is SGHTS and CDR2 is YDEGEE. CDR3 amino acids: CASSLELAFSSYNEQFF. The CDR3 DNA is TGTGCCAGCAGCTTAGAACTAGCCTTTTCGTCCTACAATGAGCAGTTCTTC.

This clone has just a few counts. The chain uses TRBV7-2 and TRBJ2-2; D is unresolved. Per germline, CDR1 SGHTA and CDR2 FQGNSA. V was shortened by 2 bases and J by 1 base, with 8 bases between the two germline ends. The CDR3 is 15 residues long. CDR3 in amino acids: CASSLSGQNTGELFF. The CDR3 region has the DNA TGTGCCAGCAGCTTAAGTGGGCAGAACACCGGGGAGCTGTTTTTT.

This rearrangement joins TRBV6-6 to TRBJ2-4; D is ambiguous. The CDR3 consists of 11 residues. Germline assignment: CDR1 MNHNY and CDR2 SVGAGI (reference sequence). Trimming pared 5 bases from V and 10 bases from J, leaving 9 bases between. DNA of the CDR3: TGTGCCAGCAGTACGCTACGGATTCAGTACTTC. Translation gives CASSTLRIQYF.

The rearrangement uses TRBV28 and TRBJ2-1, with D possibly being TRBD1 (6 bases). This CDR3 is 17 amino acids long. The germline V and J ends were trimmed by 8 bases and 1 base, with 21 bases remaining between them. Germline V CDR1 and CDR2: MDHEN, SYDVKM. The CDR3 DNA sequence: TGTGCCAGCGGGATGGGTTTCGGGACAACTTCCTACAATGAGCAGTTCTTC. It specifies CASGMGFGTTSYNEQFF.